This T cell receptor beta chain was found in a study of T cell responses to AZD1222 COVID-19 vaccine (dated by TCRdb to 2020 to 2022). The study in broad terms: AZD1222 recipients whose second dose came at about 4 weeks and those whose second dose came at about 12 weeks were combined into one group, since spike-specific TCR depth and breadth did not differ between the two schedules. Trial participants were enrolled by age into subgroups of 18-55, 56-69 and 70-plus years, and 148, 28 and 57 TCR-sequenced participants, respectively, were included in these subgroups. A total of approximately 230 trial participants underwent TCR sequencing, of whom about 210 received two doses of AZD1222 and some 26 received two doses of the MenACWY control vaccine. Findings and caveats that apply to the study as a whole: Participants were mostly white British, with more females than males. The authors suggested clonal diversity may have been underestimated. In the small 56-69-year group, the increase in depth fell short of significance, most likely because of low power. Spike-specific TCR breadth and depth rose significantly after two AZD1222 doses compared with day 0 and with MenACWY recipients. No day 14 peak-response samples were available, so repertoires were characterized only after the peak T cell response. Vaccine-associated CD4 TCRs spanned the whole spike protein, with dominant responses in regions 160-218 and 743-854. Conclusions about previously exposed vaccinees are limited, since just six AZD1222 recipients were seropositive for SARS-CoV-2 at baseline. Epitopes outside the regions mutated in the B.1.351 and B.1.1.7 variants were reportedly recognized by nearly half of the unique spike-specific TCRs.

The CDR3 regions of human TCRbeta chains were subjected to immunosequencing. Per the source publication's procedure: TCRs in the repertoires were compared against a reference library of SARS-CoV-2-specific TCRs that had been generated with the MIRA antigen-specificity platform. Breadth was defined as the fraction of unique TCRs that were SARS-CoV-2-associated, and depth was defined as the fraction of total T cells that were SARS-CoV-2-associated. Using the MIRA data, each spike-specific TCR was mapped to the spike region that the TCR reacts to and placed in a CD4 or CD8 class. Log10-transformed breadth and depth values were compared by one-way ANOVA with Sidak's multiple comparisons tests. As stored in TCRdb, this immuneACCESS dataset retains in-frame rearrangements with V and J assigned. A fraction of the clones does not appear; measured against another copy, unresolved V genes explain less than half of the discrepancy, and the remainder lacks a known reason. The V and J calls and clone size are taken from that table; D and trimming were inferred from the DNA. In this sample the table shows under 200,000 clones, about 95% of which occur a single time. The ten largest account for approximately 0.6% of the sample.

What the time point label conveys for this sample: baseline before first vaccination. Vaccinee samples came from UK trials COV001 and COV002, including a single-blind randomized controlled phase 2/3 trial of AZD1222 (ChAdOx1 nCoV-19) in healthy adults. For TCRbeta chain sequencing, PBMC samples were collected from trial participants at day 0 and at day 28 after the second dose. A word on this clone: It lacks a known antigen. Base quality data are lacking; no much larger clone is found one base away.

The CDR3, cysteine through phenylalanine, is 15 amino acids long. The kept DNA is CDR3 alone, 45 bases in frame from the first base. The receptor's source is an adult in good health. The V and J segments used are TRBV1 and TRBJ2-5; TRBD2, as called in the table, went unchecked against the DNA. TRBV1 is labeled a pseudogene. This material consisted of peripheral blood, taken on day 0 of AZD1222 vaccination. The nucleotide sequence reads as follows: TGCACCAGCAGCCAGCTAGCGTCGATACAAGAGACCCAGTACTTC. Translated, this is CTSSQLASIQETQYF.